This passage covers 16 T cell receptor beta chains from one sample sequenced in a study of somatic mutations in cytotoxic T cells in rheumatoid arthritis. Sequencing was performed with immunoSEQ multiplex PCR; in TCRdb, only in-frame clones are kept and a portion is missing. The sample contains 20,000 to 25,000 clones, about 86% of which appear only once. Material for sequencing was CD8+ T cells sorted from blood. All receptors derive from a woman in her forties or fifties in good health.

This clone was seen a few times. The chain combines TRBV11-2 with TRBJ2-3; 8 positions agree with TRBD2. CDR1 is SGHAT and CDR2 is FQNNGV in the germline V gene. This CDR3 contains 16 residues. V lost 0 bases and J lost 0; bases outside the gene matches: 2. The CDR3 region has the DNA TGTGCCAGCAGCTTAGACGGGGGGGACAGCACAGATACGCAGTATTTT. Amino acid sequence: CASSLDGGDSTDTQYF. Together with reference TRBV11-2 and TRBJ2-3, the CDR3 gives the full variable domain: EAGVAQSPRYKIIEKRQSVAFWCNPISGHATLYWYQQILGQGPKLLIQFQNNGVVDDSQLPKDRFSAERLKGVDSTLKIQPAKLEDSAVYLCASSLDGGDSTDTQYFGPGTRLTVL.

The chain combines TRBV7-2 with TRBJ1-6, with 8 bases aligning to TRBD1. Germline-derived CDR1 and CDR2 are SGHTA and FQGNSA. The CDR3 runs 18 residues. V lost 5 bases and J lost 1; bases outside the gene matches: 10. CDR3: CASSLLGGQVSYNSPLHF. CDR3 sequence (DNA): TGTGCCAGCAGCCTACTAGGGGGACAGGTGTCCTATAATTCACCCCTCCACTTT. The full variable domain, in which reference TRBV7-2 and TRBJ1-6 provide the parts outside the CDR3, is GAGVSQSPSNKVTEKGKDVELRCDPISGHTALYWYRQSLGQGLEFLIYFQGNSAPDKSGLPSDRFSAERTGGSVSTLTIQRTQQEDSAVYLCASSLLGGQVSYNSPLHFGNGTRLTVT.

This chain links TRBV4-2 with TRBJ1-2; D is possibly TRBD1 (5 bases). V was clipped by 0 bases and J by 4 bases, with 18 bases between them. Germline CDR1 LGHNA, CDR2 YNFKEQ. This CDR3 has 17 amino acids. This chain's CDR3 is CASSQEGGGSPFYGYTF. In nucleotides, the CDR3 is TGTGCCAGCAGCCAAGAGGGGGGGGGATCCCCCTTCTATGGCTACACCTTC.

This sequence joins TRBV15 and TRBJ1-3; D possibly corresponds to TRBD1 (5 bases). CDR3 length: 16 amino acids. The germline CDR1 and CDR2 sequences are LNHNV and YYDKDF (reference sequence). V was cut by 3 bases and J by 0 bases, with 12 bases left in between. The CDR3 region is CATSRTGRGSGNTIYF. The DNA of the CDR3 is TGTGCCACCAGCAGGACGGGACGGGGCTCTGGAAACACCATATATTTT. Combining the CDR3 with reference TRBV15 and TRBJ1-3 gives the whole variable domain DAMVIQNPRYQVTQFGKPVTLSCSQTLNHNVMYWYQQKSSQAPKLLFHYYDKDFNNEADTPDNFQSRRPNTSFCFLDIRSPGLGDTAMYLCATSRTGRGSGNTIYFGEGSWLTVV.

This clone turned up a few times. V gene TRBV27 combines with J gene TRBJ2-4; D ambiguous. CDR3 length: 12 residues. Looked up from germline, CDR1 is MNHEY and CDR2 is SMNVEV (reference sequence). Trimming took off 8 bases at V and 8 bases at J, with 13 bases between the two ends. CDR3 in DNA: TGTGCCAGCCATAAAGGTGACGACATTCAGTACTTC. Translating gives CASHKGDDIQYF.

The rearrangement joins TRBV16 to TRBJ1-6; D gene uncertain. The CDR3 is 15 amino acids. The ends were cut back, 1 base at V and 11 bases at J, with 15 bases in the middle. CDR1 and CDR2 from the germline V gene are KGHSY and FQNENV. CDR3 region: CASSQFSGPQAPLHF. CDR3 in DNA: TGTGCCAGCAGCCAATTTTCCGGCCCCCAAGCACCCCTCCACTTT.

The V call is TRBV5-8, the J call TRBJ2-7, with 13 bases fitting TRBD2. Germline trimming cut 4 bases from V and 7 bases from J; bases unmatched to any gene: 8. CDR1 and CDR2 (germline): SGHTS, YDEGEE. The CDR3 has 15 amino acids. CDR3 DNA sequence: TGTGCCAGCAGCGTACTAGCGGGGGGGCCGCGGGAGCAGTACTTC. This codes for CASSVLAGGPREQYF.

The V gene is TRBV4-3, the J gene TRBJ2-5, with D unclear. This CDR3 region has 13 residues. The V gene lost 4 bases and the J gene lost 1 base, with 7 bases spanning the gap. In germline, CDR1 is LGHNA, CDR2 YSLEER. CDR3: CASSLHGQETQYF. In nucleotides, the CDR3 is TGCGCCAGCAGCCTACACGGCCAAGAGACCCAGTACTTC.

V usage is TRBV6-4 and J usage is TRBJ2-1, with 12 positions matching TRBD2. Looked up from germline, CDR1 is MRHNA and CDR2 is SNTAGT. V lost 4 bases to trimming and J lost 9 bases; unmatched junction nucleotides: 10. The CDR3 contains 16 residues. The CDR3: CASSALAGGYSSEQFF. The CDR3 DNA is TGTGCCAGCAGTGCACTAGCGGGGGGCTATTCGAGTGAGCAGTTCTTC.

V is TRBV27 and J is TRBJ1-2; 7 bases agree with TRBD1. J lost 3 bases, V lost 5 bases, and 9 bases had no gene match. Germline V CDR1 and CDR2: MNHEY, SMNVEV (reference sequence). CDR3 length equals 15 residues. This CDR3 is CASSPYRGTHYGYTF. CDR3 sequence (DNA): TGTGCCAGCAGTCCGTACAGGGGAACCCACTATGGCTACACCTTC.

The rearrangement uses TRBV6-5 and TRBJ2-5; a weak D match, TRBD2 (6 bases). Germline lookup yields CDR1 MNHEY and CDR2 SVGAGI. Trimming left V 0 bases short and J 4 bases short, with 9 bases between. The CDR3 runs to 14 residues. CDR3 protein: CASSYSIGGETQYF. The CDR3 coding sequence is TGTGCCAGCAGTTACTCGATCGGGGGAGAGACCCAGTACTTC.

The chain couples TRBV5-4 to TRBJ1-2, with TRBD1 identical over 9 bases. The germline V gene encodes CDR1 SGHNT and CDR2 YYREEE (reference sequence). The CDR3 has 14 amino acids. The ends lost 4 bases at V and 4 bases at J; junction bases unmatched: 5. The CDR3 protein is CASSVGQGPYGYTF. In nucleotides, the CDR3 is TGTGCCAGCAGCGTGGGACAGGGCCCCTATGGCTACACCTTC. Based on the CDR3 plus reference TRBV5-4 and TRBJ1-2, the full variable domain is ETGVTQSPTHLIKTRGQQVTLRCSSQSGHNTVSWYQQALGQGPQFIFQYYREEENGRGNFPPRFSGLQFPNYSSELNVNALELDDSALYLCASSVGQGPYGYTFGSGTRLTVV.

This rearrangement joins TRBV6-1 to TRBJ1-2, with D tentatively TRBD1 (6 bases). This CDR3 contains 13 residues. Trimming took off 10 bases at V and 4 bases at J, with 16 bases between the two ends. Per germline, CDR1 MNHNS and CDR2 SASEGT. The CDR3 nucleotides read TGTGCCACCCAAACAGGGTACATCTATGGCTACACCTTC. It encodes CATQTGYIYGYTF.

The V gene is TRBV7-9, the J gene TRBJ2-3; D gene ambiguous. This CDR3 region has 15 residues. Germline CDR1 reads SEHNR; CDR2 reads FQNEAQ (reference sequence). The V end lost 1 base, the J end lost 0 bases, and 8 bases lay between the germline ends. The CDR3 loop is CASSLDGYSTDTQYF. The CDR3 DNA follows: TGTGCCAGCAGCTTAGATGGGTATAGCACAGATACGCAGTATTTT.

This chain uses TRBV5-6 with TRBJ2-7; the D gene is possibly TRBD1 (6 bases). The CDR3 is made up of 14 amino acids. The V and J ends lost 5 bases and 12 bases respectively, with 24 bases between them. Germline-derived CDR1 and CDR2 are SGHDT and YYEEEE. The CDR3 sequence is CASSRDRYPERRYV. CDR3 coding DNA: TGTGCCAGCAGTCGCGACAGGTACCCCGAAAGGCGGTACGTC.

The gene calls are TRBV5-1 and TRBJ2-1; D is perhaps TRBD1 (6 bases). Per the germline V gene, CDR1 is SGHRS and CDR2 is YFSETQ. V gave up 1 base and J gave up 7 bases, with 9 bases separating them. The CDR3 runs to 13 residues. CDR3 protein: CASSLTTGNEQFF. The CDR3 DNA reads TGCGCCAGCAGCTTGACTACAGGGAATGAGCAGTTCTTC.